This T cell receptor beta chain comes out of a study of T cells after yellow fever vaccination. Generation of TCR cDNA used 5'RACE template switching (which added a universal primer site and UMIs). Using its own MiXCR run on the 5' RACE reads, TCRdb lists one record per CDR3 protein. Of hundreds of thousands of distinct CDR3 sequences in the sample, approximately 15% are singletons; the top ten hold around an eighth. Germline trimming cut 10 bases from V and 4 bases from J; bases unmatched to any gene: 3. CDR1 and CDR2 from the germline V gene are SEHNR and FQNEAQ (reference sequence). CDR3 length equals 11 residues.

The rearrangement uses TRBV7-9 and TRBJ2-7; 8 bases line up with TRBD1. The sample consisted of PBMCs, taken on the day of the yellow fever booster vaccination. This TCR derives from a man aged 30 to 45 who received the YFV17D yellow fever vaccine. CDR3 sequence (DNA): TGTGCCACTAGACAGGGGTACGAGCAGTACTTC. Protein: CATRQGYEQYF.